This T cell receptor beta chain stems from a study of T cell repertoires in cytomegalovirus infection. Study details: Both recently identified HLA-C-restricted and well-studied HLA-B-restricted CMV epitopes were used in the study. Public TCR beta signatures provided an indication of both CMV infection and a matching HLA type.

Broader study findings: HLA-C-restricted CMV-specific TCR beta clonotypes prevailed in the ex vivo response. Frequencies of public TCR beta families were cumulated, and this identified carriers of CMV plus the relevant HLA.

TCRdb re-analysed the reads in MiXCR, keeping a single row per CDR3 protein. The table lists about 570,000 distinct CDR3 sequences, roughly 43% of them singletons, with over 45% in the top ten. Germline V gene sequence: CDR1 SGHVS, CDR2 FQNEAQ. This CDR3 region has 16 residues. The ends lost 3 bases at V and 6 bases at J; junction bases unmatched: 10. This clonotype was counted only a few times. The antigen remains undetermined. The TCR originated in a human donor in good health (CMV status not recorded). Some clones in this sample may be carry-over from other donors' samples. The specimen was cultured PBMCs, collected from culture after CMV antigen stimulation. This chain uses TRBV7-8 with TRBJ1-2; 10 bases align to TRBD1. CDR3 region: CASSFRWDRGLNGYTF. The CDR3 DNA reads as TGTGCCAGCAGCTTTAGGTGGGACAGGGGACTAAATGGCTACACCTTC.